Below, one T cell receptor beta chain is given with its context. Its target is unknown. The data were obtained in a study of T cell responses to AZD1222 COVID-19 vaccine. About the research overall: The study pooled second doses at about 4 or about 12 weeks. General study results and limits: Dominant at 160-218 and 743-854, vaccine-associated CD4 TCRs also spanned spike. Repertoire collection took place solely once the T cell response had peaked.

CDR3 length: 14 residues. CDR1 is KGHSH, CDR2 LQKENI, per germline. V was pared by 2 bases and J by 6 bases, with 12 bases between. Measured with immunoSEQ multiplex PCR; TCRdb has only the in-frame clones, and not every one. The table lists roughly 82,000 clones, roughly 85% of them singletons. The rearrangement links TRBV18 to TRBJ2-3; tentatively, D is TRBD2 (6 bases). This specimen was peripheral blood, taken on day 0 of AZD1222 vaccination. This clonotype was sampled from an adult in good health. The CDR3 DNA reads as TGTGCCAGCTCACCAATGGCAGGGAGGGATACGCAGTATTTT. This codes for CASSPMAGRDTQYF.